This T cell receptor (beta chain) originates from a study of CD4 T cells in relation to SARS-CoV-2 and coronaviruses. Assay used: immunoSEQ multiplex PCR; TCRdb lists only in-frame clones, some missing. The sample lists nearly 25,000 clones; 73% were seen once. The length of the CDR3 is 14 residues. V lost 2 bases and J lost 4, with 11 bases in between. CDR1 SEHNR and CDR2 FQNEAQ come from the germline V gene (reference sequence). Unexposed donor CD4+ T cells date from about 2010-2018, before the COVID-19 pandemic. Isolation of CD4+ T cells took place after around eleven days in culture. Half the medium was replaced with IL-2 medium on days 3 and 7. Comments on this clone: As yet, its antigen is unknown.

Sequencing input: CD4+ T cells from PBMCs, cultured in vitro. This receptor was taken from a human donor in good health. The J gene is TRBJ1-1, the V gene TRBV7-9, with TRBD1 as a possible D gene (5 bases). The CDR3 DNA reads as TGTGCCAGCAGCTTATCCCAGGGAATCACTGAAGCTTTCTTT. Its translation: CASSLSQGITEAFF.